These 5 T cell receptor beta chains originate from one sample sequenced in a study of blood T cell repertoires in COVID-19. Measured with immunoSEQ multiplex PCR; TCRdb has only the in-frame clones, and not every one. The profile shows around 250,000 clones, around 83% of them singletons. The sample taken for sequencing was peripheral blood. These receptors originate from an elderly man with acute or convalescent COVID-19.

The gene calls are TRBV19 and TRBJ2-1; maybe TRBD1 (6 bases). From germline, CDR1 is LNHDA and CDR2 SQIVND (reference sequence). Trimming pared 4 bases from V and 5 bases from J, leaving 15 bases between. The CDR3 length is 15 residues. The CDR3 protein is CASSTYREGDNEQFF. The DNA for the CDR3 is TGTGCCAGTAGTACCTACAGGGAAGGGGACAATGAGCAGTTCTTC.

This clone was seen once. The V gene is TRBV7-5, the J gene TRBJ2-3; no DNA check was done on the table's D call, TRBD1. TRBV7-5 is assigned pseudogene status. The CDR3 has 14 amino acids. CDR3 amino acids: CVRRQGASTDTQYF. CDR3 coding DNA: TGTGTCAGAAGGCAGGGGGCAAGCACAGATACGCAGTATTTT.

The chain employs TRBV18 and TRBJ2-7; 12 bases match TRBD1. In germline, CDR1 is KGHSH, CDR2 LQKENI. Losses at the gene ends were 2 bases for V and 5 bases for J; bases not matched to a gene: 7. The CDR3 length is 16 residues. The CDR3 coding sequence is TGTGCCAGCTCACCAAATCCCGGGACAGGGGGCAACGAGCAGTACTTC. Translating it yields CASSPNPGTGGNEQYF. Together with reference TRBV18 and TRBJ2-7, the CDR3 gives the full variable domain: NAGVMQNPRHLVRRRGQEARLRCSPMKGHSHVYWYRQLPEEGLKFMVYLQKENIIDESGMPKERFSAEFPKEGPSILRIQQVVRGDSAAYFCASSPNPGTGGNEQYFGPGTRLTVT.

The chain is built from TRBV5-4 and TRBJ2-3, with 7 nucleotides matching TRBD2. The CDR3 has 16 amino acids. CDR1 is SGHNT, CDR2 YYREEE, per germline (reference sequence). With 7 bases clipped from V and 0 bases from J, the junction kept 11 bases outside the gene matches. The CDR3 bases are TGTGCCAGCGGCGACGGCGGGAGTATTAGCACAGATACGCAGTATTTT. It encodes CASGDGGSISTDTQYF.

The chain uses TRBV14 and TRBJ2-3; no reliable D call. V gave up 1 base and J gave up 4 bases, with 6 bases separating them. There are 13 residues in the CDR3. Germline CDR1 is SGHDN and CDR2 is FVKESK. CDR3 sequence (DNA): TGTGCCAGCAGCCAAGCAAGCGCAGATACGCAGTATTTT. This codes for CASSQASADTQYF.